The 9 T cell receptor beta chains reported below all come from one sample, sequenced in a study of blood T cell repertoires in COVID-19. Repertoires were generated with immunoSEQ multiplex PCR, while TCRdb's copy carries only in-frame clones and drops some. The sample comprises roughly 40,000 clones, approximately 88% of which are singletons, and around 3.5% rests with the top ten. The sample was peripheral blood. All receptors derive from a human donor in a cohort sampled during active COVID-19.

The genes are TRBV4-1 and TRBJ2-7; 7 bases match TRBD1. Germline V gives CDR1 MGHRA, CDR2 YSYEKL. V trimming: 3 bases; J trimming: 1 base; junction bases outside the gene matches: 9. The CDR3 is made up of 16 amino acids. The CDR3: CASSQSPGTASYEQYF. The CDR3, as DNA: TGCGCCAGCAGCCAGAGTCCCGGGACAGCATCCTACGAGCAGTACTTC.

The V call is TRBV19, the J call TRBJ1-1; 7 bases line up with TRBD1. CDR1 is LNHDA and CDR2 is SQIVND in the germline V gene (reference sequence). The ends lost 3 bases at V and 8 bases at J; junction bases unmatched: 9. The CDR3 is made up of 14 amino acids. Here the CDR3 reads CASSIEYRQGEAFF. For the CDR3, the DNA is TGTGCCAGTAGTATCGAATACCGACAGGGCGAAGCTTTCTTT.

J is TRBJ2-7 and V is TRBV29-1, with D possibly matching TRBD2 (5 bases). The CDR3 runs 12 residues. Trimming took off 6 bases at V and 1 base at J, with 10 bases between the two ends. The germline CDR1 and CDR2 sequences are SQVTM and ANQGSEA. Written as DNA, the CDR3 is TGCAGCGTCAGCAGCGGATCCTACGAGCAGTACTTC. Translating it yields CSVSSGSYEQYF.

The chain links TRBV25-1 to TRBJ2-1; 9 nucleotides match TRBD2. Germline V gene data show CDR1 as MGHDK and CDR2 as SYGVNS. The CDR3 spans 16 residues. V lost 2 bases, J lost 5 bases, and 7 bases stayed unmatched. Here the CDR3 DNA reads TGTGCCAGCAGTGAACAACTAGCGGGTATAAACAATGAGCAGTTCTTC. Protein product: CASSEQLAGINNEQFF.

The chain carries TRBV18 and TRBJ2-1, with D possibly being TRBD1 (6 bases). The CDR3 is 16 residues long. Trimming shortened V by 5 bases and J by 1 base, and 15 bases separated the two germline ends. Per the germline V gene, CDR1 is KGHSH and CDR2 is LQKENI. CDR3: CASSGNPTGSYNEQFF. The DNA for the CDR3 is TGTGCCAGCTCAGGTAACCCGACAGGTTCCTACAATGAGCAGTTCTTC.

The chain carries TRBV5-1 and TRBJ2-5; 10 nucleotides line up with TRBD2. Looked up from germline, CDR1 is SGHRS and CDR2 is YFSETQ. This CDR3 comprises 15 residues. The J segment lost 4 bases and the V segment lost 1 base, leaving 4 bases of the junction unmatched. For the CDR3, the DNA is TGCGCCAGCAGCTTGAGCGGGGGGGCCATAGAGACCCAGTACTTC. Translation: CASSLSGGAIETQYF.

The chain combines TRBV21-1 with TRBJ2-5; the table calls TRBD2, which could not be checked here. TRBV21-1 is tagged as a pseudogene. The CDR3 consists of 13 residues. The CDR3 is CASSKLRQETQYF. In nucleotides, the CDR3 is TGTGCCAGCAGCAAACTGCGGCAAGAGACCCAGTACTTC.

The rearrangement joins TRBV7-2 to TRBJ2-5; the D is unclear. CDR1 is SGHTA and CDR2 is FQGNSA in the germline V gene. V was pared by 1 base and J by 2 bases, with 11 bases between. This CDR3 has 15 residues. The CDR3 sequence is CASSLGSSLQETQYF. CDR3 nucleotides: TGTGCCAGCAGCTTAGGATCGTCACTGCAAGAGACCCAGTACTTC.

V is TRBV5-5 and J is TRBJ2-5; TRBD2 might be the D (5 bases). Germline V gene data show CDR1 as SGHKS and CDR2 as YYEKEE (reference sequence). Trimming took off 1 base at V and 5 bases at J, with 21 bases between the two ends. The CDR3 totals 17 residues. CDR3 nucleotides: TGTGCCAGCAGCTTGTTATACACCACTGGAAGGGAGGAGACCCAGTACTTC. Encoded protein: CASSLLYTTGREETQYF.